What follows is one T cell receptor beta chain and its context. Construction of TCR beta libraries was performed using quantitative 5'-RACE with molecular barcodes. TCRdb passed the 5' RACE reads through MiXCR, listing each CDR3 protein once. The table lists roughly 200,000 distinct CDR3 sequences, roughly 24% of them singletons. The entry originates in a study of CD8 T cells in ankylosing spondylitis. This CDR3 has 14 amino acids. Trimming pared 3 bases from V and 1 base from J, leaving 9 bases between. Germline V lookup: CDR1 MDHEN, CDR2 SYDVKM. The rearrangement joins TRBV28 to TRBJ1-2, with D possibly TRBD1 on 6 matching bases. The material sequenced was blood, either unsorted or a sorted T cell fraction (not recorded which). The clonotype comes from a male donor with ankylosing spondylitis or in good health (not recorded which). The CDR3 loop reads CASSFIGGNYGYTF. Written as DNA, the CDR3 is TGTGCCAGCAGTTTTATAGGGGGTAACTATGGCTACACCTTC.